The T cell receptor (beta chain) under discussion was sequenced for a study of cytomegalovirus exposure and HLA in healthy donors. Use of 60 Vbeta and 13 Jbeta primers characterized the PCR. Data came from immunoSEQ multiplex PCR; TCRdb stores just in-frame clones and leaves some out. The table lists about 130,000 clones, 75% to 85% of them singletons, with just under 3% in the top ten. There are 13 residues in the CDR3. V lost 6 bases and J 2 bases, leaving 10 bases between the germline ends. Germline assignment: CDR1 WNHNN and CDR2 SYGVQD (reference sequence). The specimen was PBMCs. This receptor was obtained from a woman between 18 and 29 years old in good health and CMV-seropositive. J is TRBJ2-5 and V is TRBV10-1; no clear D. CDR3 loop: CASSKQPQETQYF. The CDR3 nucleotides read TGCGCCAGCAGCAAACAGCCTCAAGAGACCCAGTACTTC.